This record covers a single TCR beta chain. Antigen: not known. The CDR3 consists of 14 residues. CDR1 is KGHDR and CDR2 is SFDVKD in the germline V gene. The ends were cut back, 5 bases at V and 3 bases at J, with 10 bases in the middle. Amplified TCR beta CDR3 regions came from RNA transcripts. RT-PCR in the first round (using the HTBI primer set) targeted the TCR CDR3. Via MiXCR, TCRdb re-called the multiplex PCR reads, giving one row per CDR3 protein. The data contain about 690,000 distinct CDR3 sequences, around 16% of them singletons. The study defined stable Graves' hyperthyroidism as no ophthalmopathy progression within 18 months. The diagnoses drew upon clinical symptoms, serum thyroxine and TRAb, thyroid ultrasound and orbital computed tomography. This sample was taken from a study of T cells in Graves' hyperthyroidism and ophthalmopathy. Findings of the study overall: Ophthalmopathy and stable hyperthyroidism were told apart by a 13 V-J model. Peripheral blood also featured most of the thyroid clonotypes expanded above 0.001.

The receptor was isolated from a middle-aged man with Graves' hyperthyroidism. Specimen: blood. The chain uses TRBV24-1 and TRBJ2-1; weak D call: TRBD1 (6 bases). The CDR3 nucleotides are TGTGCCACCAGTGTTACAGGGTTCTACAATGAGCAGTTCTTC. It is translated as CATSVTGFYNEQFF.